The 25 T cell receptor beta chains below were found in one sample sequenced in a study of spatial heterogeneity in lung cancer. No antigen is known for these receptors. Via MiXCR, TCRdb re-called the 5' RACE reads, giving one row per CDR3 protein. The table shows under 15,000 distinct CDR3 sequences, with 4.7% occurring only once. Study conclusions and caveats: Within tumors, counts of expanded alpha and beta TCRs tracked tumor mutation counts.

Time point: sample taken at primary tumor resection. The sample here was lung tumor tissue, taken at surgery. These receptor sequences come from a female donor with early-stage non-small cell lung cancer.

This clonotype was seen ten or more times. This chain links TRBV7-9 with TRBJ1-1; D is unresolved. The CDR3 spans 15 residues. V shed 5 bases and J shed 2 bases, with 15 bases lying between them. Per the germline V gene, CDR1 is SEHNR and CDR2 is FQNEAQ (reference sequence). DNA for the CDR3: TGTGCCAGCAGCCCTGTGAGGGCGAAAAACACTGAAGCTTTCTTT. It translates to CASSPVRAKNTEAFF.

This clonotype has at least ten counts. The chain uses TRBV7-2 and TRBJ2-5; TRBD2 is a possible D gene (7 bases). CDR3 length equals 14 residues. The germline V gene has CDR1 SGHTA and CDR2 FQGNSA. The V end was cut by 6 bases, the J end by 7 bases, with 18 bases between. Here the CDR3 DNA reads TGTGCCAGCAGAGTCGGGGGGCCCTCCGGGACCCAGTACTTC. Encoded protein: CASRVGGPSGTQYF.

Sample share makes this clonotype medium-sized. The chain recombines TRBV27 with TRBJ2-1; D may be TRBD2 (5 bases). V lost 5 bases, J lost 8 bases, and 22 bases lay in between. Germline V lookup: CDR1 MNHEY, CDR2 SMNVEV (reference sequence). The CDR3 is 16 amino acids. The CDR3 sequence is CASSPTLGGQAHEQFF. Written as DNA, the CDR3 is TGTGCCAGCAGTCCCACTCTTGGCGGGCAGGCCCATGAGCAGTTCTTC.

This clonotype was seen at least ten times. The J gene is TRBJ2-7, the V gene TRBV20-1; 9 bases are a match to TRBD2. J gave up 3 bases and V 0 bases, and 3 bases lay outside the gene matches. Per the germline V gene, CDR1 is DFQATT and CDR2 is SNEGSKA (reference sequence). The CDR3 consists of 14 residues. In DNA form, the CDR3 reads TGCAGTGCTAGAGATCCGCGGGGGGGCTACGAGCAGTACTTC. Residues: CSARDPRGGYEQYF.

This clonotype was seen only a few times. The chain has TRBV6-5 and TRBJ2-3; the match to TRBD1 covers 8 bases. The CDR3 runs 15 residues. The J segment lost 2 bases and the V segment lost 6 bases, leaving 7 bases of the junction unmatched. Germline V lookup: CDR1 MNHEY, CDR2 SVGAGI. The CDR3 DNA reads TGTGCCAGCAGAGATGGACAGGGCCTCACAGATACGCAGTATTTT. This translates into CASRDGQGLTDTQYF.

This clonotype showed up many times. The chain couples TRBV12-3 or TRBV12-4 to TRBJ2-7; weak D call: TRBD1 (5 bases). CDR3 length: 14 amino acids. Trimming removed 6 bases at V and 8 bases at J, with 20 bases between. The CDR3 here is CASSPGPDIYKQYF. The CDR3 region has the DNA TGTGCCAGCAGCCCCGGCCCGGACATTTATAAGCAGTACTTC.

The CDR3, as DNA: TGTGCCAGCAGCTTAGAGGCTAGCGGGGGGGCCCTTAATGAGCAGTTCTTC. Encoded protein: CASSLEASGGALNEQFF. The chain employs TRBV7-6 and TRBJ2-1, with 12 bases that match TRBD2. The CDR3 has 17 amino acids. With 1 base clipped from V and 7 bases from J, the junction kept 8 bases outside the gene matches. Germline V lookup: CDR1 SGHVS, CDR2 FNYEAQ.

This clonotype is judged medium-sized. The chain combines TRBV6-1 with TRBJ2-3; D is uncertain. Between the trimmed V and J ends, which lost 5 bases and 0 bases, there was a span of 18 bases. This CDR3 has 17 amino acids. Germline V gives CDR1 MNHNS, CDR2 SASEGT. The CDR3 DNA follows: TGTGCCAGCAGTCACCTAGTGCTTGCCTCTAGCACAGATACGCAGTATTTT. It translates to CASSHLVLASSTDTQYF.

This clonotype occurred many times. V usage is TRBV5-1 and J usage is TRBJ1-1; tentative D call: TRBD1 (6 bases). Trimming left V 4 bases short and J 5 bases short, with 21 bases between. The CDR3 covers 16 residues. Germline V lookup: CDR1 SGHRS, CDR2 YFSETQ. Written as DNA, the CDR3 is TGCGCCAGCAGCCCGCTGGTTACAGGGAGGAGGACTGAAGCTTTCTTT. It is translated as CASSPLVTGRRTEAFF. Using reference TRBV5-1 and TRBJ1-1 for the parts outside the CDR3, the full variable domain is KAGVTQTPRYLIKTRGQQVTLSCSPISGHRSVSWYQQTPGQGLQFLFEYFSETQRNKGNFPGRFSGRQFSNSRSEMNVSTLELGDSALYLCASSPLVTGRRTEAFFGQGTRLTVV.

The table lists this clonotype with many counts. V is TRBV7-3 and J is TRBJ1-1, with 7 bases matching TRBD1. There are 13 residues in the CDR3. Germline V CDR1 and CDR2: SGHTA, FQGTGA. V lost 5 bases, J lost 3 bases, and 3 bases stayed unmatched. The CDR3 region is CASSTDRDTEAFF. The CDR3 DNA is TGTGCCAGCAGCACCGACAGGGACACTGAAGCTTTCTTT.

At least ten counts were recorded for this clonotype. CDR3 bases: TGTGCCAGTAGTATGCCAGGGGAGGGACAGCCCCAGCATTTT. Protein sequence: CASSMPGEGQPQHF. The chain combines TRBV19 with TRBJ1-5, with D possibly being TRBD1 (6 bases). CDR1 is LNHDA, CDR2 SQIVND, per germline (reference sequence). The CDR3 loop spans 14 amino acids. V was trimmed by 3 bases and J by 7 bases, leaving 13 bases between them.

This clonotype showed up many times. CDR3: CASSLMGGPYPYEQYF. CDR3 DNA sequence: TGTGCCAGCAGCCTCATGGGGGGTCCTTACCCCTACGAGCAGTACTTC. This rearrangement joins TRBV6-2 or TRBV6-3 to TRBJ2-7, with a tentative D call TRBD2 (6 bases). Per germline, CDR1 MNHEY and CDR2 SVGEGT. V lost 6 bases and J 2 bases, leaving 20 bases between the germline ends. The CDR3 runs 16 residues.

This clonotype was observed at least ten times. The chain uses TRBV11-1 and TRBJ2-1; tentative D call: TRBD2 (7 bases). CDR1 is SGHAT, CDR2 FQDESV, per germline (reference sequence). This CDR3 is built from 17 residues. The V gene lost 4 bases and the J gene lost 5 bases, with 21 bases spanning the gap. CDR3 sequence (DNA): TGTGCCAGCAGCTCCACCGCTGGGCGGGGGCCCGACAATGAGCAGTTCTTC. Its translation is CASSSTAGRGPDNEQFF.

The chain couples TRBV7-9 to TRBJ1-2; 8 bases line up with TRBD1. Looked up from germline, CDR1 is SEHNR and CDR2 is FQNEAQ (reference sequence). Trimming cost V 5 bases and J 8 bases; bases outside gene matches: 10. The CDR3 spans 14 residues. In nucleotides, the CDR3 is TGTGCCAGCAGCCTCCAGGGGGCAGTAGGAGGCTACACCTTC. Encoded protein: CASSLQGAVGGYTF.

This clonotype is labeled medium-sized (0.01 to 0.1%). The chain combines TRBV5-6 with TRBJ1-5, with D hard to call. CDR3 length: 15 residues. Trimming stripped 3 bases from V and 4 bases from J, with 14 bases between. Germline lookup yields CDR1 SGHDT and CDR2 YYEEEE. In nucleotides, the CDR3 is TGTGCCAGCAGCTCCATCCGGGTCCGAAATCAGCCCCAGCATTTT. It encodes CASSSIRVRNQPQHF.

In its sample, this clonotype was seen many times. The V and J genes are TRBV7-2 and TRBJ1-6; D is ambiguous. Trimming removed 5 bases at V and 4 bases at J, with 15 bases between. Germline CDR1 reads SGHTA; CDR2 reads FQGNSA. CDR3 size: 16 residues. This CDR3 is CASSPNTHGYNSPLHF. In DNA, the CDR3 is TGTGCCAGCAGCCCCAATACCCACGGGTATAATTCACCCCTCCACTTT.

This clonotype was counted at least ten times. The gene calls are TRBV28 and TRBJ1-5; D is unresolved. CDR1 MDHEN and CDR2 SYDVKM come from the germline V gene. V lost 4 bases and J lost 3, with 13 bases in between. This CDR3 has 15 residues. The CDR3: CASSSPGPNNQPQHF. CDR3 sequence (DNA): TGTGCCAGCAGTTCCCCGGGCCCCAACAATCAGCCCCAGCATTTT.

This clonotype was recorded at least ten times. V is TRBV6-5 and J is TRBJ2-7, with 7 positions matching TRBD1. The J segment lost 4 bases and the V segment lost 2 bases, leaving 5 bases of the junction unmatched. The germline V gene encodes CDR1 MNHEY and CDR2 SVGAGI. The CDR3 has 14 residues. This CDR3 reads CASSYRTGPYEQYF. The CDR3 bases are TGTGCCAGCAGTTACAGGACAGGTCCTTACGAGCAGTACTTC.

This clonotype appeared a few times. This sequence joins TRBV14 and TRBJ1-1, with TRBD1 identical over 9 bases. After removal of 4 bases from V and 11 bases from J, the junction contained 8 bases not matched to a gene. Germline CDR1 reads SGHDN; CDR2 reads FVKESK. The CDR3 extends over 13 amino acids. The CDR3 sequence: CASSRIRQGDAFF. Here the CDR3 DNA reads TGTGCCAGCAGCCGTATACGACAGGGGGACGCTTTCTTT.

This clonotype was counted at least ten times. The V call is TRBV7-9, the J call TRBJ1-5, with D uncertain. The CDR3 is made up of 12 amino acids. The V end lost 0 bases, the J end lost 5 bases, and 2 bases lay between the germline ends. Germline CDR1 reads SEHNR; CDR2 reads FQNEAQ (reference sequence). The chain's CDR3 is CASSLADQPQHF. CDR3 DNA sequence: TGTGCCAGCAGCTTAGCAGATCAGCCCCAGCATTTT.

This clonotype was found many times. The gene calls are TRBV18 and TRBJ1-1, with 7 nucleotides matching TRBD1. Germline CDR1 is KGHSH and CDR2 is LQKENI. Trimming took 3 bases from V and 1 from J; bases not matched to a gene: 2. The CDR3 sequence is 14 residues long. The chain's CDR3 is CASSPDRKNTEAFF. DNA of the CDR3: TGTGCCAGCTCACCGGACAGGAAGAACACTGAAGCTTTCTTT.

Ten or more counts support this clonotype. The CDR3 nucleotides are TGTGCCAGCAGCTTAGTGCAATACAATGAGCAGTTCTTC. Translated, it gives CASSLVQYNEQFF. This chain joins TRBV7-2 and TRBJ2-1; D gene unclear. Germline assignment: CDR1 SGHTA and CDR2 FQGNSA. There are 13 residues in the CDR3. V was trimmed by 1 base and J by 4 bases, leaving 5 bases between them.

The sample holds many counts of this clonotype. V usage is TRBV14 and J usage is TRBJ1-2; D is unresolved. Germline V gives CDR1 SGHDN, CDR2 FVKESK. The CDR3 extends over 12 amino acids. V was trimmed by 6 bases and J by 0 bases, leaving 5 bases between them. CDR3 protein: CASSSTNYGYTF. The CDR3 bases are TGTGCCAGCAGTTCCACTAACTATGGCTACACCTTC.

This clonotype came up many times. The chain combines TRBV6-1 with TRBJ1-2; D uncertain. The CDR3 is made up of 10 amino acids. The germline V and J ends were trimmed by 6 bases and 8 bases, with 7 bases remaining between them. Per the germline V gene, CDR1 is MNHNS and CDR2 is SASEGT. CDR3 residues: CASSGWGYTF. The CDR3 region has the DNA TGTGCCAGCAGCGGATGGGGCTACACCTTC.

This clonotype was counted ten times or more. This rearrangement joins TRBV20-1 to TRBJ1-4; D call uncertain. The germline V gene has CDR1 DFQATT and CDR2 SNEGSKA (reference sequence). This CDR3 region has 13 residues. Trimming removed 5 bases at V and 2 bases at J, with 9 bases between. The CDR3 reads CSARTGTNEKLFF. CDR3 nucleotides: TGCAGTGCTCGGACGGGTACTAATGAAAAACTGTTTTTT.